The 12 T cell receptor beta chains in this list originate from one sample, sequenced in a study of T cell changes during pregnancy in multiple sclerosis. Method: immunoSEQ multiplex PCR; TCRdb's copy keeps in-frame clones and lacks some. The sample yields almost 50,000 clones, about 90% seen once. This material consisted of CD4+ T cells from peripheral blood mononuclear cells, taken in the second trimester of pregnancy. Receptors were obtained from a female donor in good health, enrolled as a control in a pregnancy study.

The V and J genes are TRBV27 and TRBJ2-3, with 7 bases matching TRBD2. J lost 4 bases, V lost 0 bases, and 4 bases had no gene match. Germline V gene data show CDR1 as MNHEY and CDR2 as SMNVEV (reference sequence). This CDR3 has 15 residues. The CDR3 is CASSLSSRGADTQYF. The DNA of the CDR3 is TGTGCCAGCAGTTTATCCTCACGGGGGGCAGATACGCAGTATTTT.

This clone was observed a handful of times. This chain links TRBV7-2 with TRBJ1-6; D might be TRBD1 (5 bases). Looked up from germline, CDR1 is SGHTA and CDR2 is FQGNSA. V was cut by 8 bases and J by 0 bases, with 14 bases left in between. This CDR3 is built from 16 residues. CDR3 sequence reads: CASGQGLSSYNSPLHF. The CDR3 DNA is TGTGCCAGCGGGCAGGGCCTGAGCTCCTATAATTCACCCCTCCACTTT.

The CDR3 loop reads CASSRRQVPSSTDTQYF. CDR3 sequence (DNA): TGTGCCAGCAGTCGAAGGCAGGTTCCTTCTAGCACAGATACGCAGTATTTT. This rearrangement joins TRBV5-4 to TRBJ2-3; D unresolved. The CDR3 loop spans 17 amino acids. Germline V gene lookup returns CDR1 SGHNT and CDR2 YYREEE (reference sequence). V was trimmed by 5 bases and J by 0 bases, leaving 19 bases between them.

The V and J genes are TRBV15 and TRBJ2-7; tentative D call: TRBD1 (5 bases). Trimming shortened V by 5 bases and J by 1 base, and 9 bases separated the two germline ends. The CDR3 is 13 amino acids. Looked up from germline, CDR1 is LNHNV and CDR2 is YYDKDF (reference sequence). The CDR3 DNA reads TGTGCCACCAGCCAAGACAGATCCTACGAGCAGTACTTC. Its translation: CATSQDRSYEQYF.

This chain joins TRBV4-3 and TRBJ1-4; 9 bases fit TRBD1. J was trimmed by 6 bases and V by 4 bases; bases with no gene match: 6. CDR1 is LGHNA, CDR2 YSLEER, per germline. This CDR3 contains 15 residues. The CDR3 sequence: CASSPQTGGDEKLFF. Here the CDR3 DNA reads TGCGCCAGCAGCCCACAGACAGGGGGAGATGAAAAACTGTTTTTT.

J is TRBJ2-7 and V is TRBV4-1, with unresolved D. Trimming shortened V by 1 base and J by 3 bases, and 7 bases separated the two germline ends. CDR1 and CDR2 from the germline V gene are MGHRA and YSYEKL. CDR3 length equals 13 residues. As DNA, the CDR3 is TGCGCCAGCAGCCAAGGGGCGCTCTACGAGCAGTACTTC. Protein: CASSQGALYEQYF.

The rearrangement links TRBV4-3 to TRBJ2-5; 10 bases line up with TRBD1. The germline V gene has CDR1 LGHNA and CDR2 YSLEER. The ends lost 1 base at V and 2 bases at J; junction bases unmatched: 10. CDR3 length: 18 amino acids. CDR3 in DNA: TGCGCCAGCAGCCAAGCCACCGGGACAGGGGTCAATCAAGAGACCCAGTACTTC. This translates into CASSQATGTGVNQETQYF.

The chain employs TRBV25-1 and TRBJ2-2; TRBD1 is a possible D gene (6 bases). The CDR3 has 16 residues. The germline CDR1 and CDR2 sequences are MGHDK and SYGVNS. Trimming pared 1 base from V and 2 bases from J, leaving 11 bases between. The CDR3 nucleotides are TGTGCCAGCAGTGAATCCACAGGGTCTAACACCGGGGAGCTGTTTTTT. Its protein is CASSESTGSNTGELFF. The variable domain in full, completed from reference TRBV25-1 and TRBJ2-2, reads EADIYQTPRYLVIGTGKKITLECSQTMGHDKMYWYQQDPGMELHLIHYSYGVNSTEKGDLSSESTVSRIRTEHFPLTLESARPSHTSQYLCASSESTGSNTGELFFGEGSRLTVL.

J is TRBJ1-1 and V is TRBV30; TRBD1 matches 9 bases. Trimming cost V 0 bases and J 7 bases; bases outside gene matches: 12. The germline gives CDR1 GTSNPN, CDR2 SVGIG (reference sequence). The CDR3 is 16 amino acids. CDR3 DNA: TGTGCCTGGAGTGTACGAAAGCCGGGACAGGGAGATGAAGCTTTCTTT. Protein: CAWSVRKPGQGDEAFF.

V gene TRBV19 combines with J gene TRBJ2-2, with D possibly being TRBD1 (6 bases). This CDR3 comprises 14 residues. The V gene lost 6 bases and the J gene lost 0 bases, with 8 bases spanning the gap. Germline CDR1 reads LNHDA; CDR2 reads SQIVND (reference sequence). CDR3 sequence (DNA): TGTGCCAGTAGGGACAGAACGAACACCGGGGAGCTGTTTTTT. Translated, it gives CASRDRTNTGELFF. Full variable domain (missing parts from reference TRBV19 and TRBJ2-2): DGGITQSPKYLFRKEGQNVTLSCEQNLNHDAMYWYRQDPGQGLRLIYYSQIVNDFQKGDIAEGYSVSREKKESFPLTVTSAQKNPTAFYLCASRDRTNTGELFFGEGSRLTVL.

V is TRBV2 and J is TRBJ1-1; maybe TRBD1 (6 bases). The CDR3 is made up of 15 amino acids. The germline V gene has CDR1 SNHLY and CDR2 FYNNEI. Trimming cost V 2 bases and J 2 bases, with 12 bases left between them. CDR3 loop: CASSEFRTANTEAFF. CDR3 nucleotide sequence: TGTGCCAGCAGTGAATTTCGGACAGCTAACACTGAAGCTTTCTTT.

J is TRBJ1-1 and V is TRBV11-3; D perhaps matches TRBD1 (6 bases). The CDR3 extends over 14 amino acids. Trimming removed 5 bases from V and 4 bases from J, with 14 bases in between. Germline CDR1 and CDR2: SGHNT and YENEEA. In nucleotides, the CDR3 is TGTGCCAGCAGCCCCCGGGGGGGGCTCACTGAAGCTTTCTTT. This gives the protein CASSPRGGLTEAFF.